The present T cell receptor beta chain was sequenced within a study of blood T cell repertoires in COVID-19. Study-wide context: COVID-19 samples collected from the United States, Italy and Spain covered acute and convalescent phases. T cells, B-cell-depleted T cells, or PBMCs supplied cDNA or gDNA.

This clone came up once. The same CDR3 also results from other DNA sequences found in this sample. One Seattle source followed patients from active infection through their disease course. In the authors' workflow: How many nucleated cells were present was estimated from reference gene primer amplification. The repertoire was sequenced with immunoSEQ multiplex PCR; TCRdb's copy has only in-frame clones and lacks some. Clone size and V and J calls were adopted from that table, with D and trimming inferred from the DNA. Counted here are approximately 320,000 clones, under 90% occurring once; the ten biggest clones make up 11%. The V gene end was trimmed by 4 bases and the J gene end by 3 bases; junction bases not matched to a gene: 2. Germline CDR1 reads SGHRS; CDR2 reads YFSETQ. This CDR3 spans 13 amino acids.

The sequenced material came from peripheral blood. The J gene is TRBJ2-5, the V gene TRBV5-1; TRBD1 agrees at 8 bases. The sequence was obtained from a woman younger than 45 with COVID-19, enrolled during active disease. The CDR3 DNA sequence: TGCGCCAGCAGCCTGGACAGGGAAGAGACCCAGTACTTC. Translation gives CASSLDREETQYF.